Each of the 12 T cell receptor beta chains below was sequenced from the same sample in a study of blood T cell repertoires in COVID-19. Data came from immunoSEQ multiplex PCR; TCRdb stores just in-frame clones and leaves some out. In the table there are approximately 65,000 clones, around 80% of which are singletons. Material for sequencing was peripheral blood. These receptors were obtained from a man between 60 and 75 years old with acute or convalescent COVID-19.

This rearrangement joins TRBV10-3 to TRBJ2-5; TRBD1 matches at 8 bases. Unmatched junction bases numbered 4, after V lost 5 bases and J lost 2 bases. The germline V gene has CDR1 ENHRY and CDR2 SYGVKD. This CDR3 region has 14 residues. The CDR3 loop reads CAISPGTGQETQYF. In DNA form, the CDR3 reads TGTGCCATCAGTCCCGGGACAGGTCAAGAGACCCAGTACTTC.

Only one count was recorded for this clone. This chain links TRBV28 with TRBJ2-7; 12 bases are shared with TRBD2. The CDR3 has 16 residues. CDR1 and CDR2 from the germline V gene are MDHEN and SYDVKM. After removal of 1 base from V and 6 bases from J, the junction contained 7 bases not matched to a gene. The CDR3 protein is CASSLLGASGRGEQYF. The CDR3 nucleotides are TGTGCCAGCAGTTTATTGGGGGCTAGCGGGAGGGGCGAGCAGTACTTC.

The chain is built from TRBV20-1 and TRBJ2-5; D may be TRBD1 (5 bases). The CDR3 contains 11 residues. Trimming cost V 7 bases and J 4 bases, with 10 bases left between them. The germline V gene has CDR1 DFQATT and CDR2 SNEGSKA (reference sequence). The CDR3 is CSGQGLETQYF. CDR3 in DNA: TGCAGTGGCCAGGGTTTAGAGACCCAGTACTTC.

This clone was seen more than once but under ten times. The gene calls are TRBV3-1 (or the pseudogene TRBV3-2) and TRBJ1-5; the D is unclear. V lost 1 base and J 6 bases, leaving 7 bases between the germline ends. CDR1 is LGHDT, CDR2 YNNKEL, per germline (reference sequence). The CDR3 loop spans 13 amino acids. The CDR3 DNA reads TGTGCCAGCAGCCAAGCCCCGAGTCAGCCCCAGCATTTT. Its protein product is CASSQAPSQPQHF.

This sequence joins TRBV6-6 and TRBJ1-2, with TRBD1 matching over 12 bases. The CDR3 is 14 residues long. CDR1 MNHNY and CDR2 SVGAGI come from the germline V gene (reference sequence). V dropped 5 bases and J dropped 8; count of bases not matched to a gene: 6. The CDR3 region has the DNA TGTGCCAGCAGTCGGGGACAGGGGGCGGGCGGCTACACCTTC. Its translation: CASSRGQGAGGYTF.

The rearrangement joins TRBV19 to TRBJ2-7; 7 bases map to TRBD1. Germline CDR1 and CDR2: LNHDA and SQIVND (reference sequence). The V and J ends lost 4 bases and 2 bases, in that order; junction bases with no gene match: 2. This CDR3 is 13 amino acids long. CDR3 in DNA: TGTGCCAGTAGTACGGGACAGACCTACGAGCAGTACTTC. Protein sequence: CASSTGQTYEQYF.

This chain uses TRBV18 with TRBJ2-7, with 8 nucleotides matching TRBD1. Germline CDR1 is KGHSH and CDR2 is LQKENI. Trimming at V came to 4 bases and at J to 0 bases, leaving 2 bases not matched to a gene. This CDR3 comprises 14 residues. The CDR3 nucleotides read TGTGCCAGCTCACGAACAGGGGGCTCCTACGAGCAGTACTTC. Amino acids: CASSRTGGSYEQYF.

This clone showed up just once. The genes are TRBV30 and TRBJ1-2, with TRBD1 matching over 8 bases. Trimming cost V 2 bases and J 3 bases; bases outside gene matches: 8. CDR1 is GTSNPN and CDR2 is SVGIG in the germline V gene (reference sequence). This CDR3 is 15 amino acids long. CDR3 region: CAWSKNSGGDYGYTF. The CDR3 nucleotides are TGTGCCTGGAGTAAAAATTCAGGGGGCGACTATGGCTACACCTTC.

The chain has TRBV3-1 (or the pseudogene TRBV3-2) and TRBJ2-2, with 10 bases matching TRBD2. CDR3 length: 15 residues. V shed 3 bases and J 7 bases; nucleotides not matched to a gene: 5. CDR1 is LGHDT and CDR2 is YNNKEL in the germline V gene (reference sequence). The CDR3 sequence: CASSHRTSGFGELFF. DNA of the CDR3: TGTGCCAGCAGCCACCGGACTAGCGGATTCGGGGAGCTGTTTTTT.

The V and J genes are TRBV4-3 and TRBJ2-3; 8 nucleotides line up with TRBD1. J gave up 6 bases and V 3 bases, and 14 bases lay outside the gene matches. CDR1 is LGHNA and CDR2 is YSLEER in the germline V gene. The CDR3 is 17 residues long. CDR3 loop: CASSQGTGAPRTDTQYF. CDR3 DNA: TGCGCCAGCAGCCAGGGGACAGGTGCGCCTAGGACGGATACGCAGTATTTT.

This clone occurred once. The chain employs TRBV5-6 and TRBJ2-1, with TRBD2 identical over 10 bases. The CDR3 runs to 17 residues. V lost 4 bases, J lost 9 bases, and 16 bases stayed unmatched. Per germline, CDR1 SGHDT and CDR2 YYEEEE. CDR3 in DNA: TGTGCCAGCAGCCCCTTTTCCCTAGCGGGAGTTTTCAGTGAGCAGTTCTTC. Protein: CASSPFSLAGVFSEQFF.

This sequence joins TRBV28 and TRBJ1-4; unclear D gene. This CDR3 spans 17 amino acids. Trimming took 10 bases from V and 3 from J, leaving 24 bases between them. Looked up from germline, CDR1 is MDHEN and CDR2 is SYDVKM. The CDR3 DNA reads as TGTGCCACCCTGGGAGCGTCGGGTCCGGGCCCTAATGAAAAACTGTTTTTT. This sequence encodes CATLGASGPGPNEKLFF.